The clone carrying this T cell receptor beta chain was detected a few times. The source of the sample is a study of identical twins. TCRdb passed the 5' RACE reads through MiXCR, listing each CDR3 protein once. The sample lists more than 200,000 distinct CDR3 sequences, around 15% occurring once. What was sequenced was memory (CD45RO+) T cells sorted from blood. The receptor comes from a woman aged 18-35 years in good health.

CDR3 nucleotide sequence: TGTGCCAGCAGCTATCGACTAGCGGCACGAGATACGCAGTATTTT. It translates to CASSYRLAARDTQYF. The chain links TRBV7-9 to TRBJ2-3, with TRBD2 matching 9 bases. With 4 bases clipped from V and 5 bases from J, the junction kept 7 bases outside the gene matches. Germline loops: CDR1 SEHNR, CDR2 FQNEAQ (reference sequence). The CDR3 is 15 amino acids.